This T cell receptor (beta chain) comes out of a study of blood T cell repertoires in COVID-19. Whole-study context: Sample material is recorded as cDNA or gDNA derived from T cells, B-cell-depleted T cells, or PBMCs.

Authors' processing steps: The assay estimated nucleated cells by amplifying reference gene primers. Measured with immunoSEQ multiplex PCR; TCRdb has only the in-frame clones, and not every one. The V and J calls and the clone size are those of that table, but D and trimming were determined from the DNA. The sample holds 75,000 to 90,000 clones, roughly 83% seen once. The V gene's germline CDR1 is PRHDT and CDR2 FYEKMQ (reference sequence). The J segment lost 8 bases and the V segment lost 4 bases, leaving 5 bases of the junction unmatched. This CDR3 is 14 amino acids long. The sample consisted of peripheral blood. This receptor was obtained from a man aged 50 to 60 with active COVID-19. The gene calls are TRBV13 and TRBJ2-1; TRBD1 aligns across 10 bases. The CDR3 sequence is CASSSGTGVDEQFF. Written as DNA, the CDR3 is TGTGCCAGCAGCTCTGGGACAGGGGTGGATGAGCAGTTCTTC.